This T cell receptor (beta chain) was observed in a study of blood T cell repertoires in COVID-19. Whole-study context: Samples came from the United States, Italy and Spain, spanning acute and convalescent COVID-19. T cells, B-cell-depleted T cells, or PBMCs supplied cDNA or gDNA.

Per germline, CDR1 KGHSH and CDR2 LQKENI. Deletions cut 1 base from V and 3 bases from J, with 15 bases between. The CDR3 has 16 amino acids. Study processing details: Using reference gene primer amplification, nucleated cell counts were estimated. The assay was immunoSEQ multiplex PCR, and TCRdb's table has in-frame clones only and misses some. The V and J calls and the clone size are those of that table, but D and trimming were determined from the DNA. The data show 130,000 to 150,000 clones, 75% to 85% seen once. The chain employs TRBV18 and TRBJ1-2; tentatively, D is TRBD1 (6 bases). This sequence was found in a man in his 60s with active or convalescent COVID-19. The source material was peripheral blood. DNA of the CDR3: TGTGCCAGCTCACCACAAATGAAACAGGGTGACTATGGCTACACCTTC. Protein product: CASSPQMKQGDYGYTF. The variable domain in full, completed from reference TRBV18 and TRBJ1-2, reads NAGVMQNPRHLVRRRGQEARLRCSPMKGHSHVYWYRQLPEEGLKFMVYLQKENIIDESGMPKERFSAEFPKEGPSILRIQQVVRGDSAAYFCASSPQMKQGDYGYTFGSGTRLTVV.